This T cell receptor (beta chain) was captured in a study of shared clonotypes between healthy human individuals (TCRdb year 2020). For the wider study: The cohort included three men and a couple of women between 18 and 49 years of age. Between about 0.8 and 9 billion PBMCs per donor were obtained by leukapheresis. Per donor, three plates each were used for CD4 naive and CD4 memory, two for CD8 naive, and one for CD8 memory. Blood TCR repertoires of about five healthy adults were deeply sequenced to estimate repertoire size and the extent of clonotype sharing between individuals. To increase sequencing depth and limit assay-specific biases, TCR repertoire library preparation and sequencing were carried out by different laboratories using diverse techniques.

TCR CDR3 regions were amplified from genomic DNA by multiplex PCR using the deep immunoSEQ assay. Extracted genomic DNA from each cell subset was distributed evenly across all wells of several immunoSEQ 96-well plates, and each plate was treated as a replicate. For sorted subsets, approximately 190 ng of genomic DNA, equivalent to 30,000 or so T cell genomes, went into each replicate PCR. Purified libraries were measured with a Qubit 3.0 fluorometer, size-checked on a Bioanalyzer 2100, and measured again with the KAPA Library Quantification kit. Each immunoSEQ 96-well plate was sequenced on its own single-read 150-cycle Illumina NextSeq 550 flow cell. For the original study's pipeline: Because the immunoSEQ output included only junctional sequences and no quality scores, the filtering could not be the same as the filtering used for full-length reads. To assign V/J genes and CDR3, sequences were annotated against IMGT germline references using PyIR, a Python wrapper for IgBLAST v1.9. Reads with weak V/J assignments (E-value above 1e-6), missing CDR3, stop codons, out-of-frame junctions, or ambiguous translated residues were removed. A V3J clonotype was defined by an identical inferred V gene, J gene, and CDR3 amino acid sequence. Percentage overlap between repertoires was computed as shared unique clonotypes divided by the size of the smaller repertoire. Three approaches were used to assess repertoire richness: RTK rarefaction, the Chao1 estimator, and Recon v2.1 estimates of unobserved clonotypes. Generation probabilities for all TCRbeta clonotypes obtained by the gDNA method from a few donors were computed using OLGA. As stored in TCRdb, this immuneACCESS dataset retains in-frame rearrangements with V and J assigned. A fraction of the clones does not appear; measured against another copy, unresolved V genes explain less than half of the discrepancy, and the remainder lacks a known reason. V, J and clone size reflect that table, while D and trimming were determined from the DNA. In this sample the table shows a few million clones, roughly 92% of which occur a single time. Roughly 0.14% of the sample lies in the top ten.

CDR1 and CDR2, per the germline V gene, are SGDLS and YYNGEE. The V end loses 0 bases and the J end loses 2 bases, and a stretch of 9 bases separates them. Inclusive of the bounding cysteine and phenylalanine, the CDR3 is 15 residues long. Of all the DNA, just the CDR3 is kept, 45 bases in frame from base 1. Overall study outcomes, separate from this receptor: Compared with non-shared clonotypes, the clonotypes found in all four sorted-subset donors had higher generation probabilities. Pairwise subsampling led to the expectation that sequencing depth would affect the degree of clonotype sharing among donors. Even with the large sequencing depth, rarefaction of the sorted-subset datasets indicated that sequencing was incomplete. Estimated clonotype richness was generally larger for naive than for memory subsets. Sampling was restricted to blood, and TCR repertoires in tissues likely differ from the TCR repertoires found in blood. Approximately 5% of naive CD4, roughly 3.5% of naive CD8, roughly 2.5% of memory CD4, and over 0.35% of memory CD8 clonotypes were shared across several donors. The genetic and exposure-history diversity represented was limited by the small number of donors.

Comment on this clone: Its antigen target is currently unknown. Base qualities are not at hand, and no much larger clone is one base apart. Other nucleotide sequences in the sample specify the same CDR3.

Donors were healthy HIV-negative adults with no recently reported acute infections or vaccinations. All donors were Caucasian adults living in Nashville, Tennessee, USA. CD4+ T cells were enriched by magnetic negative selection, after which naive cells were positively selected on CD45RA and the negative fraction was taken as the memory subset. Blood was obtained by leukapheresis, after which PBMCs were separated by Ficoll-Histopaque density gradient centrifugation and cryopreserved in liquid nitrogen vapor phase. Purity and quantity of every magnetically sorted T cell population were checked by analytical flow cytometry. Each sorted fraction had its genomic DNA isolated and then quantified by UV absorbance on a Nanodrop 2000c.

Sequencing used naive CD4+ T cells sorted from blood. This specimen's cell subset or site label, per the study, means: CD45RA+ positively selected. This receptor was identified in a young man in good health. Rearrangement joined TRBV9 to TRBJ2-1; the D gene is perhaps TRBD1, from 6 matching bases. The DNA sequence is TGTGCCAGCAGCGTAGTGGGGGCCACCTACAATGAGCAGTTCTTC. Its coded protein is CASSVVGATYNEQFF.